This T cell receptor (beta chain) is drawn from a study of T cell repertoires in cytomegalovirus infection. Overall study findings and caveats: HLA-C-restricted CMV clonotypes gave the most frequent clonotype in two of eight donors.

This clonotype was recorded many times. The antigen remains undetermined. This CDR3 region has 15 residues. Losses at the gene ends were 9 bases for V and 4 bases for J; bases not matched to a gene: 11. One entry per CDR3 protein, called by TCRdb with MiXCR from the reads. Of approximately 500,000 distinct CDR3 sequences in the sample, 15% to 20% were seen once. Sample: CD8+ T cells from PBMCs. This clonotype was sampled from a human donor in good health (CMV status not recorded). Some clones in this sample may be carry-over from other donors' samples. V is TRBV12-3 or TRBV12-4 and J is TRBJ2-1, with TRBD2 matching 8 bases. The CDR3 sequence: CASTPGGAGYNEQFF. In DNA, the CDR3 is TGTGCCAGTACCCCGGGGGGGGCAGGTTACAATGAGCAGTTCTTC.